One and the same sample provided the 8 T cell receptor beta chains below, sequenced in a study of blood T cell repertoires in COVID-19. TCRdb keeps only in-frame clones here, not all; method: immunoSEQ multiplex PCR. The data hold approximately 140,000 clones, with roughly 90% observed a single time. The sequenced sample was peripheral blood. The source of these receptors is a man between 65 and 85 years old with active COVID-19.

The chain has TRBV4-1 and TRBJ2-3; D not resolved. This CDR3 is built from 14 residues. Germline CDR1 MGHRA, CDR2 YSYEKL. V lost 2 bases and J lost 7, with 13 bases in between. The CDR3 loop reads CASSQSAREYTQYF. The CDR3 DNA reads TGCGCCAGCAGCCAATCCGCTAGAGAATATACGCAGTATTTT.

This clone was found once. V and J are TRBV20-1 and TRBJ2-5; D remains unclear. The germline gives CDR1 DFQATT, CDR2 SNEGSKA (reference sequence). Trimming removed 8 bases at V and 3 bases at J, with 7 bases between. The length of the CDR3 is 10 residues. CDR3 loop: CSPVEETQYF. For the CDR3, the DNA is TGCAGTCCGGTTGAAGAGACCCAGTACTTC.

The chain has TRBV3-1 (or the pseudogene TRBV3-2) and TRBJ2-2; weak D call: TRBD2 (6 bases). CDR3 size: 15 residues. Germline CDR1 is LGHDT and CDR2 is YNNKEL (reference sequence). The ends were cut back, 5 bases at V and 1 base at J, with 11 bases in the middle. DNA of the CDR3: TGTGCCAGCAGCAAGGGGACTGGGAACACCGGGGAGCTGTTTTTT. The encoded protein is CASSKGTGNTGELFF.

The chain combines TRBV5-1 with TRBJ2-7, with D perhaps matching TRBD2 (5 bases). The CDR3 runs 14 residues. In germline, CDR1 is SGHRS, CDR2 YFSETQ. Trimming pared 7 bases from V and 5 bases from J, leaving 19 bases between. In DNA form, the CDR3 reads TGCGCCAGCGGATTTGACATGATGGAGGACGAGCAGTACTTC. Its protein product is CASGFDMMEDEQYF.

The rearrangement joins TRBV5-1 to TRBJ2-1; TRBD2 is a possible D gene (6 bases). CDR1 and CDR2 (germline): SGHRS, YFSETQ. Trimming pared 4 bases from V and 5 bases from J, leaving 7 bases between. The CDR3 is 12 amino acids. CDR3 amino acids: CASSPGDNEQFF. The DNA for the CDR3 is TGCGCCAGCAGCCCGGGGGACAATGAGCAGTTCTTC. The variable domain in full, completed from reference TRBV5-1 and TRBJ2-1, reads KAGVTQTPRYLIKTRGQQVTLSCSPISGHRSVSWYQQTPGQGLQFLFEYFSETQRNKGNFPGRFSGRQFSNSRSEMNVSTLELGDSALYLCASSPGDNEQFFGPGTRLTVL.

The V and J genes are TRBV28 and TRBJ2-7, with TRBD2 identical over 11 bases. This CDR3 region has 15 residues. V lost 5 bases and J lost 3; bases outside the gene matches: 6. CDR1 MDHEN and CDR2 SYDVKM come from the germline V gene. The CDR3 DNA reads as TGTGCCAGCAGTGTCCTAGCGGGAGGCAACTACGAGCAGTACTTC. Translation: CASSVLAGGNYEQYF. Filled out from reference TRBV28 and TRBJ2-7, the complete variable domain reads DVKVTQSSRYLVKRTGEKVFLECVQDMDHENMFWYRQDPGLGLRLIYFSYDVKMKEKGDIPEGYSVSREKKERFSLILESASTNQTSMYLCASSVLAGGNYEQYFGPGTRLTVT.

The chain's CDR3 is CASSYSLAGGTGELFF. CDR3 DNA sequence: TGTGCCAGCAGTTACTCCCTAGCGGGAGGCACCGGGGAGCTGTTTTTT. The genes are TRBV6-2 or TRBV6-3 and TRBJ2-2; 11 positions match TRBD2. Trimming took 0 bases from V and 4 from J; bases not matched to a gene: 1. Germline CDR1 and CDR2: MNHEY and SVGEGT. CDR3 length equals 16 residues.

The rearrangement uses TRBV6-6 and TRBJ2-5, with TRBD2 as a possible D gene (6 bases). Per germline, CDR1 MNHNY and CDR2 SVGAGI (reference sequence). Trimming pared 2 bases from V and 4 bases from J, leaving 8 bases between. CDR3 length equals 13 residues. The CDR3 coding sequence is TGTGCCAGCAGTTACAGGGGAGGAGAGACCCAGTACTTC. Translation: CASSYRGGETQYF.